The 10 T cell receptor beta chains given below trace back to one sample, sequenced in a study of blood T cell repertoires in COVID-19 (TCRdb year 2020). The library was made by the immunoSEQ multiplex PCR assay. In its TCRdb copy, this immuneACCESS table keeps in-frame sequences only and misses some clones. Where compared with another copy, unresolved V genes explain less than half of these, and the others have no known cause. This sample has about 210,000 clones in its table, and about four fifths of those were observed once. The ten largest clones capture around 8.9% of the sample. The sequenced sample was PBMCs or T cells enriched from blood (not recorded which). The origin of the receptors is a woman between 45 and 65 years old with acute COVID-19.

This chain links TRBV7-9 with TRBJ1-5; D uncertain. Germline assignment: CDR1 SEHNR and CDR2 FQNEAQ (reference sequence). Trimming took off 4 bases at V and 7 bases at J, with 11 bases between the two ends. The CDR3 totals 13 residues. CDR3 amino acids: CASSSGAPQPQHF. The CDR3 DNA reads as TGTGCCAGCAGCTCGGGAGCACCCCAGCCCCAGCATTTT.

V gene TRBV29-1 combines with J gene TRBJ1-1, with a possible D match to TRBD1 (6 bases). The ends were cut back, 5 bases at V and 1 base at J, with 8 bases in the middle. Germline V gives CDR1 SQVTM, CDR2 ANQGSEA. CDR3 length equals 12 residues. CDR3: CSVTDRNTEAFF. CDR3 DNA sequence: TGCAGCGTTACGGACAGGAACACTGAAGCTTTCTTT.

This chain connects TRBV5-1 to TRBJ2-4, with TRBD1 identical over 9 bases. The CDR3 spans 16 residues. V lost 0 bases to trimming and J lost 0 bases; unmatched junction nucleotides: 1. Per germline, CDR1 SGHRS and CDR2 YFSETQ. Written as DNA, the CDR3 is TGCGCCAGCAGCTTGGGGACAGGGGTAGCCAAAAACATTCAGTACTTC. Its protein product is CASSLGTGVAKNIQYF.

This chain uses TRBV11-3 with TRBJ1-1; a possible D gene is TRBD1 (6 bases). This CDR3 contains 14 residues. Trimming pared 5 bases from V and 1 base from J, leaving 11 bases between. Germline V gene sequence: CDR1 SGHNT, CDR2 YENEEA. CDR3 residues: CASSKQGENTEAFF. The CDR3, as DNA: TGTGCCAGCAGCAAACAGGGTGAGAACACTGAAGCTTTCTTT.

There are a few counts of this clone. The V call is TRBV7-2, the J call TRBJ1-1; the match to TRBD1 covers 10 bases. Unmatched junction bases numbered 2, after V lost 3 bases and J lost 7 bases. CDR1 SGHTA and CDR2 FQGNSA come from the germline V gene. The CDR3 has 13 residues. Here the CDR3 reads CASSLDRGDEAFF. CDR3 in DNA: TGTGCCAGCAGCTTGGACAGGGGGGATGAAGCTTTCTTT.

The CDR3 sequence is CASSTTGTGELFF. The CDR3 nucleotides read TGTGCCAGCTCAACGACAGGGACCGGGGAGCTGTTTTTT. The rearrangement links TRBV18 to TRBJ2-2, with 7 positions matching TRBD1. In germline, CDR1 is KGHSH, CDR2 LQKENI. The CDR3 length is 13 residues. V dropped 5 bases and J dropped 5; count of bases not matched to a gene: 2. Supplemented by reference TRBV18 and TRBJ2-2, the full variable domain reads NAGVMQNPRHLVRRRGQEARLRCSPMKGHSHVYWYRQLPEEGLKFMVYLQKENIIDESGMPKERFSAEFPKEGPSILRIQQVVRGDSAAYFCASSTTGTGELFFGEGSRLTVL.

The chain uses TRBV7-8 and TRBJ2-1, with TRBD2 identical over 11 bases. CDR3 length equals 16 residues. With 7 bases clipped from V and 4 bases from J, the junction kept 9 bases outside the gene matches. Germline V gene sequence: CDR1 SGHVS, CDR2 FQNEAQ. The CDR3 spells CASTRSGTSGYNEQFF. The DNA of the CDR3 is TGTGCCAGCACCCGTTCCGGGACTAGCGGTTACAATGAGCAGTTCTTC.

This clone was seen more than once but under ten times. This chain joins TRBV7-9 and TRBJ2-3; D gene unclear. The germline gives CDR1 SEHNR, CDR2 FQNEAQ (reference sequence). There are 15 residues in the CDR3. V was cut by 5 bases and J by 2 bases, with 14 bases left in between. The DNA of the CDR3 is TGTGCCAGCAGCCAAACCTCATTACACACAGATACGCAGTATTTT. Translated, it gives CASSQTSLHTDTQYF. The variable domain in full, with the rest retrieved from reference TRBV7-9 and TRBJ2-3, is DTGVSQNPRHKITKRGQNVTFRCDPISEHNRLYWYRQTLGQGPEFLTYFQNEAQLEKSRLLSDRFSAERPKGSFSTLEIQRTEQGDSAMYLCASSQTSLHTDTQYFGPGTRLTVL.

The chain has TRBV7-2 and TRBJ2-6; TRBD2 is a possible D gene (5 bases). The CDR3 runs to 17 residues. Looked up from germline, CDR1 is SGHTA and CDR2 is FQGNSA. The germline V and J ends were trimmed by 2 bases and 0 bases, with 11 bases remaining between them. CDR3 region: CASSLRELLSGANVLTF. Here the CDR3 DNA reads TGTGCCAGCAGCTTAAGGGAGCTCCTCTCTGGGGCCAACGTCCTGACTTTC.

This clone was seen only a few times. This chain joins TRBV6-1 and TRBJ2-5; D is uncertain. The CDR3 runs 17 residues. V lost 0 bases, J lost 5 bases, and 19 bases lay in between. CDR1 and CDR2 from the germline V gene are MNHNS and SASEGT. CDR3 protein: CASSEAHIPGGPETQYF. Here the CDR3 DNA reads TGTGCCAGCAGTGAAGCGCACATTCCAGGTGGTCCGGAGACCCAGTACTTC.